A few counts support the clone carrying this T cell receptor beta chain. Its antigen is as yet unknown. The sample is drawn from a study of T-cell reconstitution after alpha-beta-depleted transplantation in children. The study's findings and limits: At day 60, the high TCRbeta diversity found in some patients originated from recipient T cells and thymic progenitors that had survived. One year post-transplant, T-cell counts and diversity were largely derived from T cells produced anew.

It was with unique molecular identifiers that the TCRbeta library was prepared. TCRdb redid the calling of the PCR reads with MiXCR, one entry per CDR3 protein. This table holds about 200,000 distinct CDR3 sequences, about 8.2% found once. The clonotype originates from a male patient between 2 and 9 years old who had a stem cell transplant for acute myeloid leukemia, so the T cells may come from the graft donor. The sample was PBMCs, mostly from graft donor cells, taken 360 days after TCRalphabeta/CD19-depleted stem cell transplant.

The CDR3 loop is CASRQIDPSSYNEQFF. CDR3 bases: TGTGCCAGCAGGCAGATTGACCCGTCCTCCTACAATGAGCAGTTCTTC. The rearrangement links TRBV5-4 to TRBJ2-1; D is unresolved. Germline values: CDR1 SGHNT, CDR2 YYREEE (reference sequence). V lost 5 bases to trimming and J lost 0 bases, with 15 bases between them. The CDR3 has 16 amino acids.